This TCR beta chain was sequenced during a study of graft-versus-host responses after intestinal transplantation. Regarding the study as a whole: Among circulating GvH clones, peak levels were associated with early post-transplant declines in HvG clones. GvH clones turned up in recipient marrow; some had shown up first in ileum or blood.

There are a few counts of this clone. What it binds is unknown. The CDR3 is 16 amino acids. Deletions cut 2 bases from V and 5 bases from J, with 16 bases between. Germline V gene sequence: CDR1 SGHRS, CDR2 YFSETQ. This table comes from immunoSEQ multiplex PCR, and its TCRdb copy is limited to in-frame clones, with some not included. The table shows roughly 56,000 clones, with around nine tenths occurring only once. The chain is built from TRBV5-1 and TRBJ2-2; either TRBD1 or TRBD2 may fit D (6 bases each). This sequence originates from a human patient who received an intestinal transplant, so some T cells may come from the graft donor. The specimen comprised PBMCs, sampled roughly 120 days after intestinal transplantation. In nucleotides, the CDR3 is TGCGCCAGCAGCTTTGATCGTAGAGGGGGGACCGGGGAGCTGTTTTTT. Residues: CASSFDRRGGTGELFF.